Listed here is a single TCR beta chain. These data are taken from a study of blood T cells in healthy people across ages. Roughly 10 milliliters of peripheral blood were drawn from each donor. Isolating PBMCs gave at least 7 million of these cells per sample. This CDR3 spans 15 amino acids. CDR1 and CDR2 from the germline V gene are PRHDT and FYEKMQ (reference sequence). V lost 4 bases and J lost 4; bases outside the gene matches: 7. Then a second PCR, running roughly 7 to 11 cycles, was carried out with a sample-barcoded 5' primer and a J-beta primer mix. Using its own MiXCR run on the 5' RACE reads, TCRdb lists one record per CDR3 protein. Of around 800,000 distinct CDR3 sequences in the sample, under 55% are singletons; the top ten hold approximately 19%.

The rearrangement joins TRBV13 to TRBJ1-5, with TRBD1 matching over 7 bases. The clonotype originates from a man aged 55 to 70 in good health. Specimen: blood. Here the CDR3 DNA reads TGTGCCAGCAGCTCCATTAGGGGGCTAAATCAGCCCCAGCATTTT. Translation gives CASSSIRGLNQPQHF.